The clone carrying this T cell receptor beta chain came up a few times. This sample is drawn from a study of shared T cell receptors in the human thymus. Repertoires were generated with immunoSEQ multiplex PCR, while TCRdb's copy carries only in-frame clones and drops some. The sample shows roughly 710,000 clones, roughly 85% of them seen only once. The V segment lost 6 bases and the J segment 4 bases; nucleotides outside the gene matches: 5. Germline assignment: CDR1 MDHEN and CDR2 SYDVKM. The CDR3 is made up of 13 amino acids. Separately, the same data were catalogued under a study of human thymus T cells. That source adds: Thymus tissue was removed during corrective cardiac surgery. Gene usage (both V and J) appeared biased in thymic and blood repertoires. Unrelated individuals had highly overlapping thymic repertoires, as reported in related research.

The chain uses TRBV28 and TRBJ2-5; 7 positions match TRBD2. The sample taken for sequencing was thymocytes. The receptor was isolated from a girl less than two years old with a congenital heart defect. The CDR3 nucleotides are TGTGCCAGCAGACCCAGACTAGCAGAGACCCAGTACTTC. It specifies CASRPRLAETQYF.